One and the same sample provided the 25 T cell receptor beta chains below, sequenced in a study of blood T cell repertoires in COVID-19. Profiling relied on immunoSEQ multiplex PCR, and the TCRdb table lists in-frame clones only, not all of them. Of over 150,000 clones listed, more than 85% are singletons. The specimen was peripheral blood. These receptors were obtained from a man in his 60s with COVID-19, enrolled during active disease.

This chain uses TRBV27 with TRBJ2-3; 9 nucleotides line up with TRBD2. The J segment lost 6 bases and the V segment lost 2 bases, leaving 9 bases of the junction unmatched. Germline V gene sequence: CDR1 MNHEY, CDR2 SMNVEV (reference sequence). The CDR3 extends over 16 amino acids. This CDR3 reads CASSLRGTSKPDTQYF. For the CDR3, the DNA is TGTGCCAGCAGTTTAAGGGGGACTAGCAAACCGGATACGCAGTATTTT.

The chain combines TRBV29-1 with TRBJ1-4, with a weak D call TRBD1 (5 bases). The germline V and J ends were trimmed by 5 bases and 6 bases, with 13 bases remaining between them. This CDR3 has 13 residues. The V gene's germline CDR1 is SQVTM and CDR2 ANQGSEA. CDR3 nucleotide sequence: TGCAGCGTTAGCCAGGGTGTGGATGAAAAACTGTTTTTT. It specifies CSVSQGVDEKLFF.

The chain joins TRBV18 to TRBJ2-1; D is unclear. Germline CDR1 reads KGHSH; CDR2 reads LQKENI. The CDR3 is 12 amino acids. Trimming took off 5 bases at V and 7 bases at J, with 9 bases between the two ends. The CDR3 nucleotides read TGTGCCAGCTCAACGGTCGGGAATGAGCAGTTCTTC. It yields the protein CASSTVGNEQFF.

V and J are TRBV6-5 and TRBJ1-1; D gene uncertain. Trimming pared 0 bases from V and 3 bases from J, leaving 14 bases between. From germline, CDR1 is MNHEY and CDR2 SVGAGI. There are 16 residues in the CDR3. DNA for the CDR3: TGTGCCAGCAGTTACTCGTGGGCCTTAAGATACACTGAAGCTTTCTTT. It yields the protein CASSYSWALRYTEAFF.

This sequence joins TRBV25-1 and TRBJ1-4; D gene unclear. The length of the CDR3 is 15 residues. The germline V gene encodes CDR1 MGHDK and CDR2 SYGVNS. The V end was cut by 1 base, the J end by 2 bases, with 8 bases between. In DNA form, the CDR3 reads TGTGCCAGCAGTGAATTGAGGGTCACTAATGAAAAACTGTTTTTT. Its translation: CASSELRVTNEKLFF.

This sequence joins TRBV7-8 and TRBJ1-4; a possible D gene is TRBD1 (5 bases). This CDR3 is 16 amino acids long. Deletions cut 5 bases from V and 0 bases from J, with 13 bases between. CDR1 and CDR2 (germline): SGHVS, FQNEAQ. DNA for the CDR3: TGTGCCAGCAGCCCTCTTCGACAGTCAACTAATGAAAAACTGTTTTTT. This translates into CASSPLRQSTNEKLFF.

V and J are TRBV28 and TRBJ1-2, with unresolved D. The CDR3 runs 15 residues. Trimming took 7 bases from V and 2 from J, leaving 17 bases between them. Germline V gene sequence: CDR1 MDHEN, CDR2 SYDVKM. The CDR3 protein is CASNPSSGVNYGYTF. The CDR3 DNA reads TGTGCCAGCAACCCTTCATCCGGGGTAAACTATGGCTACACCTTC.

V gene TRBV19 combines with J gene TRBJ2-7, with D perhaps matching TRBD1 (6 bases). Trimming pared 5 bases from V and 4 bases from J, leaving 15 bases between. Germline CDR1 reads LNHDA; CDR2 reads SQIVND (reference sequence). The CDR3 has 14 amino acids. DNA of the CDR3: TGTGCCAGTAGTGAAGACAGGACCCTTTACGAGCAGTACTTC. Translating it yields CASSEDRTLYEQYF.

The table lists this clone with a few counts. The chain carries TRBV4-1 and TRBJ2-2; 7 bases agree with TRBD2. The CDR3 has 16 residues. CDR1 MGHRA and CDR2 YSYEKL come from the germline V gene. The trim removed 1 base at V and 3 bases at J, leaving 5 bases unmatched. CDR3 nucleotide sequence: TGCGCCAGCAGCCAAGGGAGCGGGATGTACACCGGGGAGCTGTTTTTT. It encodes CASSQGSGMYTGELFF.

The chain uses TRBV18 and TRBJ1-5; D is possibly TRBD1 (5 bases). Germline V gene lookup returns CDR1 KGHSH and CDR2 LQKENI. Trimming pared 3 bases from V and 0 bases from J, leaving 9 bases between. This CDR3 spans 15 amino acids. CDR3 amino acids: CASSPTAHSNQPQHF. The CDR3 coding sequence is TGTGCCAGCTCACCGACAGCACATAGCAATCAGCCCCAGCATTTT.

The genes are TRBV19 and TRBJ1-4; possibly TRBD1 for D (6 bases). Germline V gives CDR1 LNHDA, CDR2 SQIVND (reference sequence). This CDR3 is built from 12 residues. The V end was cut by 7 bases, the J end by 8 bases, with 11 bases between. The chain's CDR3 is CASTIQGEKLFF. In DNA form, the CDR3 reads TGTGCCAGTACAATACAGGGAGAAAAACTGTTTTTT.

The chain links TRBV11-3 to TRBJ2-5; D may be TRBD1 (6 bases). The CDR3 loop spans 15 amino acids. Per the germline V gene, CDR1 is SGHNT and CDR2 is YENEEA. The V end was cut by 2 bases, the J end by 2 bases, with 12 bases between. In nucleotides, the CDR3 is TGTGCCAGCAGCTTATTATGGGGGCCGCAAGAGACCCAGTACTTC. Protein product: CASSLLWGPQETQYF.

The chain carries TRBV18 and TRBJ2-7; 9 bases map to TRBD1. Germline loops: CDR1 KGHSH, CDR2 LQKENI. The junction had 10 bases not matched to a gene; V was cut back by 4 bases and J by 3 bases. The CDR3 has 16 residues. The CDR3 nucleotides are TGTGCCAGCTCACTCGGACAGGGGTCATTTGGCTACGAGCAGTACTTC. Translated: CASSLGQGSFGYEQYF.

The rearrangement joins TRBV19 to TRBJ1-5; 8 bases line up with TRBD1. V shed 6 bases and J 5 bases; nucleotides not matched to a gene: 12. Germline CDR1 is LNHDA and CDR2 is SQIVND (reference sequence). This CDR3 has 16 amino acids. CDR3 in DNA: TGTGCCAGTAGGACTTCGGGACAGGAAGGGTATCAGCCCCAGCATTTT. Translated: CASRTSGQEGYQPQHF. Full variable domain (remainder filled in from reference TRBV19 and TRBJ1-5): DGGITQSPKYLFRKEGQNVTLSCEQNLNHDAMYWYRQDPGQGLRLIYYSQIVNDFQKGDIAEGYSVSREKKESFPLTVTSAQKNPTAFYLCASRTSGQEGYQPQHFGDGTRLSIL.

The chain links TRBV6-6 to TRBJ1-1; D gene uncertain. Per the germline V gene, CDR1 is MNHNY and CDR2 is SVGAGI (reference sequence). V was clipped by 6 bases and J by 1 base, with 12 bases between them. CDR3 size: 14 residues. For the CDR3, the DNA is TGTGCCAGCAGATCAAATACAGCGAACACTGAAGCTTTCTTT. It is translated as CASRSNTANTEAFF.

DNA for the CDR3: TGCGCCAGCAGCCAAGTTCCATTCCAGGGGCGGAATCAGCCCCAGCATTTT. It yields the protein CASSQVPFQGRNQPQHF. The gene calls are TRBV4-1 and TRBJ1-5; D is perhaps TRBD1 (6 bases). The germline V gene encodes CDR1 MGHRA and CDR2 YSYEKL. CDR3 size: 17 residues. V lost 1 base and J lost 4, with 17 bases in between.

Only a few counts were recorded for this clone. The gene calls are TRBV5-1 and TRBJ1-3; D is unresolved. The CDR3 extends over 14 amino acids. Trimming left V 0 bases short and J 0 bases short, with 4 bases between. Germline V gene sequence: CDR1 SGHRS, CDR2 YFSETQ. The CDR3 DNA is TGCGCCAGCAGCTTGGACAACTCTGGAAACACCATATATTTT. This encodes CASSLDNSGNTIYF.

The genes are TRBV11-2 and TRBJ1-1; D is undetermined. The V gene lost 3 bases and the J gene lost 3 bases, with 11 bases spanning the gap. The CDR3 totals 14 residues. Germline V gives CDR1 SGHAT, CDR2 FQNNGV. The CDR3 nucleotides are TGTGCCAGCAGCTTGGTGTTCGGGGACACTGAAGCTTTCTTT. It specifies CASSLVFGDTEAFF.

This rearrangement joins TRBV19 to TRBJ2-2, with no clear D. The CDR3 has 18 residues. The germline CDR1 and CDR2 sequences are LNHDA and SQIVND (reference sequence). Trimming removed 2 bases at V and 0 bases at J, with 16 bases between. The CDR3 coding sequence is TGTGCCAGTAGTATAAACAGTCGATACTCAACGAACACCGGGGAGCTGTTTTTT. It codes for CASSINSRYSTNTGELFF.

The rearrangement uses TRBV5-6 and TRBJ1-2; 9 nucleotides agree with TRBD1. This CDR3 has 19 residues. The V and J ends lost 1 base and 2 bases, in that order; junction bases with no gene match: 15. CDR1 and CDR2 (germline): SGHDT, YYEEEE. CDR3 region: CASSLFGAGDRAQNYGYTF. For the CDR3, the DNA is TGTGCCAGCAGCTTGTTCGGTGCGGGGGACAGGGCCCAGAACTATGGCTACACCTTC. Full variable domain (outside the CDR3, taken from reference TRBV5-6 and TRBJ1-2): DAGVTQSPTHLIKTRGQQVTLRCSPKSGHDTVSWYQQALGQGPQFIFQYYEEEERQRGNFPDRFSGHQFPNYSSELNVNALLLGDSALYLCASSLFGAGDRAQNYGYTFGSGTRLTVV.

This clone has only one observation. This chain uses TRBV12-3 or TRBV12-4 with TRBJ2-2; D remains unclear. This CDR3 has 13 amino acids. With 5 bases removed from V and 7 bases from J, the gap between germline ends came to 11 bases. The chain's CDR3 is CASSRISYGELFF. In DNA form, the CDR3 reads TGTGCCAGCAGTAGAATAAGCTACGGGGAGCTGTTTTTT.

The CDR3 DNA follows: TGTGCCAGTAGTATCTACTGGGGAGACACTGAAGCTTTCTTT. It translates to CASSIYWGDTEAFF. The chain couples TRBV19 to TRBJ1-1, with D hard to call. V was trimmed by 3 bases and J by 3 bases, leaving 11 bases between them. Per germline, CDR1 LNHDA and CDR2 SQIVND (reference sequence). The length of the CDR3 is 14 residues. The complete variable domain, with remaining parts taken from reference TRBV19 and TRBJ1-1, reads DGGITQSPKYLFRKEGQNVTLSCEQNLNHDAMYWYRQDPGQGLRLIYYSQIVNDFQKGDIAEGYSVSREKKESFPLTVTSAQKNPTAFYLCASSIYWGDTEAFFGQGTRLTVV.

This chain uses TRBV4-3 with TRBJ2-2; a possible D gene is TRBD2 (6 bases). Germline values: CDR1 LGHNA, CDR2 YSLEER. V lost 4 bases, J lost 6 bases, and 6 bases lay in between. CDR3 length: 12 amino acids. CDR3 residues: CASSPGAGELFF. The CDR3 bases are TGCGCCAGCAGCCCGGGAGCCGGGGAGCTGTTTTTT.

Points on this clone: Other nucleotide sequences from this sample produce the same CDR3. The chain employs TRBV25-1 and TRBJ1-1; possible D gene TRBD1, 6 bases. This CDR3 is 13 amino acids long. Trimming stripped 5 bases from V and 6 bases from J, with 13 bases between. In germline, CDR1 is MGHDK, CDR2 SYGVNS. CDR3 amino acids: CASSLRGGAEAFF. In DNA, the CDR3 is TGTGCCAGCAGTCTCAGGGGTGGAGCTGAAGCTTTCTTT.

The V and J genes are TRBV19 and TRBJ2-2, with TRBD1 matching over 8 bases. The V gene end was trimmed by 5 bases and the J gene end by 6 bases; junction bases not matched to a gene: 11. The CDR3 has 16 amino acids. Germline lookup yields CDR1 LNHDA and CDR2 SQIVND (reference sequence). The CDR3: CASSEDRGSASGELFF. CDR3 nucleotides: TGTGCCAGTAGTGAAGACAGGGGATCCGCTTCCGGGGAGCTGTTTTTT.